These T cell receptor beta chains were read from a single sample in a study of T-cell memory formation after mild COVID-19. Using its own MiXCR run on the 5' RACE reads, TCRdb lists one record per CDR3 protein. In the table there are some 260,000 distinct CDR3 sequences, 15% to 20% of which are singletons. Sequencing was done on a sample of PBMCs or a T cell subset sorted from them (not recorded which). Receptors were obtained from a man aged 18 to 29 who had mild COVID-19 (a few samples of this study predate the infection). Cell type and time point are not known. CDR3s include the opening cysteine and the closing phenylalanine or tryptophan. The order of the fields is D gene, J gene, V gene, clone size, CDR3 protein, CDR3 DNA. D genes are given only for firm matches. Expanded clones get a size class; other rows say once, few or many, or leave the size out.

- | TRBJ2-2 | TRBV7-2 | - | CASSPTRPTGELFF | TGTGCCAGCAGCCCGACTAGACCCACCGGGGAGCTGTTTTTT
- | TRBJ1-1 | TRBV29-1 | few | CRARRQSMNTEAFF | TGCAGAGCGAGAAGACAGAGCATGAACACTGAAGCTTTCTTT
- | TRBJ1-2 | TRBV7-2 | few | CASSRGPWGYTF | TGTGCCAGCAGCAGGGGTCCCTGGGGCTACACCTTC
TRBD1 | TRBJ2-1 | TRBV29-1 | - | CSGGTGDNEQFF | TGCAGCGGGGGGACAGGGGACAATGAGCAGTTCTTC
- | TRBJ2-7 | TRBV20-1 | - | CSARTLGGETYEQYF | TGCAGTGCTAGGACCCTAGGGGGGGAAACCTACGAGCAGTACTTC
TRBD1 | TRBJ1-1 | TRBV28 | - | CASTRDSVDRAFF | TGTGCCAGCACCCGGGACAGTGTAGACAGAGCTTTCTTT
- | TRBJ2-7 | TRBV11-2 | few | CASSSIAGSSYEQYF | TGTGCCAGCAGCTCAATAGCCGGGAGCTCCTACGAGCAGTACTTC
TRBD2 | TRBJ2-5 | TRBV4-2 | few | CASSQRTSGGQETQYF | TGTGCCAGCAGCCAACGGACTAGCGGGGGTCAAGAGACCCAGTACTTC
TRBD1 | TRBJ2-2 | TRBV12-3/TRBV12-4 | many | CASRQTGKTGELFF | TGTGCCAGCAGGCAGACAGGGAAAACCGGGGAGCTGTTTTTT
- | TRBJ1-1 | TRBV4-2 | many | CASSQGSGWVRDTEAFF | TGTGCCAGCAGCCAAGGGAGTGGATGGGTTAGAGACACTGAAGCTTTCTTT
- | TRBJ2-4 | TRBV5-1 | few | CASSQTAYQKNIQYF | TGCGCCAGCAGCCAGACCGCTTACCAAAAAAACATTCAGTACTTC
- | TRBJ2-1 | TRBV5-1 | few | CASSPPGPEQFF | TGCGCCAGCAGCCCCCCGGGGCCTGAGCAGTTCTTC
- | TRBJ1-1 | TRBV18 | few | CANAEDRHTEAFF | TGTGCCAACGCCGAGGACAGACACACTGAAGCTTTCTTT
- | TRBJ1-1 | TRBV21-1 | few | CASSKVRDRGRMNTEAFF | TGTGCCAGCAGCAAAGTTAGGGACAGGGGGCGGATGAACACTGAAGCTTTCTTT
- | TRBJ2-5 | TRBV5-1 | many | CASSLSFRTEETQYF | TGCGCCAGCAGCTTATCGTTCCGGACCGAAGAGACCCAGTACTTC
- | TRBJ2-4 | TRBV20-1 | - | CSANGGNIQYF | TGCAGTGCTAACGGGGGCAACATTCAGTACTTC
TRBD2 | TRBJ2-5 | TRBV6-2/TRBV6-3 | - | CASSYRPWTSLGETQYF | TGTGCCAGCAGTTACCGACCTTGGACTAGCCTCGGGGAGACCCAGTACTTC
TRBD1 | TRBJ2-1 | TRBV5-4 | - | CASSLERTGDEQFF | TGTGCCAGCAGCTTGGAACGGACAGGGGATGAGCAGTTCTTC
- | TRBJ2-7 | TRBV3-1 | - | CASSRTVGEQYF | TGTGCCAGCAGCCGGACCGTGGGCGAGCAGTACTTC
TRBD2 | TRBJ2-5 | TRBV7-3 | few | CASSRGLAGGGGETQYF | TGTGCCAGCAGCCGCGGACTAGCGGGGGGAGGGGGAGAGACCCAGTACTTC
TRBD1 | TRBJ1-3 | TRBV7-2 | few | CASSWDRADSGNTIYF | TGTGCCAGCAGCTGGGACAGGGCTGATTCTGGAAACACCATATATTTT
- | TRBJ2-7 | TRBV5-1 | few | CASSLVSPRHEQYF | TGCGCCAGCAGCTTGGTAAGTCCCCGCCACGAGCAGTACTTC
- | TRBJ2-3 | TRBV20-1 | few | CSASERAVSTDTQYF | TGCAGTGCTAGTGAACGAGCGGTGAGCACAGATACGCAGTATTTT
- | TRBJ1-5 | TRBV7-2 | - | CASSFSTQPQHF | TGTGCCAGCAGCTTTTCGACCCAGCCCCAGCATTTT
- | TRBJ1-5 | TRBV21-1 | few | CASSKPTGTRQPQHF | TGTGCCAGCAGCAAACCAACAGGGACGCGGCAGCCCCAGCATTTT
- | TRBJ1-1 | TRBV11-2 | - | CASSLYRKDTEAFF | TGTGCCAGCAGCTTATACAGGAAAGACACTGAAGCTTTCTTT
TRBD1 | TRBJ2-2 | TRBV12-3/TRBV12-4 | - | CASSLRTGGRGELFF | TGTGCCAGCAGTTTAAGGACAGGGGGCCGCGGGGAGCTGTTTTTT
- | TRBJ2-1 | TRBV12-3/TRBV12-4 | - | CASRYFYNEQFF | TGTGCCAGCAGGTATTTCTACAATGAGCAGTTCTTC
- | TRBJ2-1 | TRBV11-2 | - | CASSRGRDGWIF | TGTGCCAGCAGCCGAGGCAGGGACGGATGGATCTTC
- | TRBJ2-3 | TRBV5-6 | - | CASSLEQYSTDTQYF | TGTGCCAGCAGCTTGGAACAGTATAGCACAGATACGCAGTATTTT
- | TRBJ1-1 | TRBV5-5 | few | CASSLRPGGTEAFF | TGTGCCAGCAGCTTGCGGCCCGGGGGCACTGAAGCTTTCTTT
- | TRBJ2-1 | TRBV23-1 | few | CASSRLPRSYNEQFF | TGCGCCAGCTCCCGGCTCCCCAGGTCCTACAATGAGCAGTTCTTC
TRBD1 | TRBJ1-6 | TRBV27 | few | CASSFIRGQSPLHF | TGTGCCAGCAGTTTTATCAGGGGGCAGTCACCCCTCCACTTT
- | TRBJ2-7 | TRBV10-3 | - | CAISESGSSYEQYF | TGTGCCATCAGTGAGTCAGGGAGCTCCTACGAGCAGTACTTC
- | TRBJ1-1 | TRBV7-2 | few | CASSFGRLNTEAFF | TGTGCCAGCAGCTTCGGTCGTCTCAACACTGAAGCTTTCTTT
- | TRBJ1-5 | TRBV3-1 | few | CASSRGDNQPQHF | TGTGCCAGCAGTCGGGGGGACAATCAGCCCCAGCATTTT
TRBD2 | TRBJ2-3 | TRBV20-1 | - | CSALRGDAGGSDTQYF | TGCAGTGCCCTTAGAGGAGATGCGGGGGGGTCCGATACGCAGTATTTT
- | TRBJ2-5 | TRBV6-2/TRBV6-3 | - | CASGQVETQYF | TGTGCCAGCGGACAAGTGGAGACCCAGTACTTC
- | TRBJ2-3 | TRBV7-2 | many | CASSLGNGDTQYF | TGTGCCAGCAGCTTAGGGAACGGGGATACGCAGTATTTT
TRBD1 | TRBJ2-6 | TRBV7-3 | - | CASSWTGGSGANVLTF | TGTGCCAGCAGCTGGACAGGGGGATCCGGGGCCAACGTCCTGACTTTC
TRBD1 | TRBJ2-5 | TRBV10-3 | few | CAISRGTGTQETQYF | TGTGCCATCAGCCGCGGGACAGGGACCCAAGAGACCCAGTACTTC
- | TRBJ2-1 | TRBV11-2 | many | CASSRRIPPGDEQFF | TGTGCCAGCAGCCGTAGAATACCCCCCGGGGATGAGCAGTTCTTC
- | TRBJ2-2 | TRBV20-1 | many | CSASTRDSTGELFF | TGCAGTGCTTCAACTAGGGATAGCACCGGGGAGCTGTTTTTT
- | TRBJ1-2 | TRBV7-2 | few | CASSLAGAYYGYTF | TGTGCCAGCAGCTTAGCTGGCGCGTACTATGGCTACACCTTC
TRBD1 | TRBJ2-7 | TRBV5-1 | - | CASSLDLSGQEISYEQYF | TGCGCCAGCAGCTTGGATTTGTCAGGACAGGAGATCTCCTACGAGCAGTACTTC
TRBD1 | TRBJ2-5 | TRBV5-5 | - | CASSRGQGGETQYF | TGTGCCAGCAGCCGGGGACAGGGCGGCGAGACCCAGTACTTC
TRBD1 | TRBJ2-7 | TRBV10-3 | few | CAIRLGQGNEQYF | TGTGCCATCAGGTTGGGACAGGGGAACGAGCAGTACTTC